What follows is one T cell receptor beta chain and its context. Original analysis: How many nucleated cells were present was estimated from reference gene primer amplification. Repertoires were generated with immunoSEQ multiplex PCR, while TCRdb's copy carries only in-frame clones and drops some. V and J calls and clone size are copied from that table; D and trimming were computed from the DNA. Here the sample spans tens of thousands of clones, less than 90% being singletons. The source of the sample is a study of blood T cell repertoires in COVID-19. On the study more broadly: Whether acute or convalescent, the COVID-19 samples came from the United States, Italy and Spain. T cells, B-cell-depleted T cells, or PBMCs supplied cDNA or gDNA.

V gave up 5 bases and J gave up 3 bases; unmatched junction bases: 10. Germline V lookup: CDR1 SGHVS, CDR2 FQNEAQ. The CDR3 spans 16 residues. The chain combines TRBV7-8 with TRBJ1-5, with 7 bases that match TRBD1. The origin of this receptor is a human donor with active COVID-19. The donor label of this sample is uncertain. Sequencing input: peripheral blood. CDR3 nucleotide sequence: TGTGCCAGCAGCCGTGTGGGACAGTCGATCAATCAGCCCCAGCATTTT. Amino acids: CASSRVGQSINQPQHF. Based on the CDR3 plus reference TRBV7-8 and TRBJ1-5, the full variable domain is GAGVSQSPRYKVAKRGQDVALRCDPISGHVSLFWYQQALGQGPEFLTYFQNEAQLDKSGLPSDRFFAERPEGSVSTLKIQRTQQEDSAVYLCASSRVGQSINQPQHFGDGTRLSIL.